The 29 T cell receptor beta chains listed next were all sequenced from one sample in a study of cytomegalovirus exposure and HLA in healthy donors. Primers included in the PCR were 60 Vbeta and 13 Jbeta primers. Assay: immunoSEQ multiplex PCR; the TCRdb copy retains only in-frame clones and omits some. This table holds about 64,000 clones, roughly 73% found once. Sequencing was performed on PBMCs. The receptors originated from a male donor in good health and CMV-seropositive.

The rearrangement joins TRBV7-2 to TRBJ2-7; a possible D gene is TRBD1 (6 bases). Germline V gives CDR1 SGHTA, CDR2 FQGNSA. V lost 3 bases to trimming and J lost 5 bases, with 14 bases between them. The CDR3 is 14 amino acids. CDR3 in DNA: TGTGCCAGCAGCTTCCCAGGGGCCCCCAACGAGCAGTACTTC. This gives the protein CASSFPGAPNEQYF.

This clone was picked up a small number of times. The chain joins TRBV7-3 to TRBJ1-1; D remains unclear. Germline V gives CDR1 SGHTA, CDR2 FQGTGA. V was cut by 4 bases and J by 7 bases, with 13 bases left in between. This CDR3 region has 13 residues. The CDR3 is CASSSTSVGEAFF. The DNA for the CDR3 is TGTGCCAGCAGCTCTACGTCCGTTGGTGAAGCTTTCTTT.

Only one count was recorded for this clone. The V gene is TRBV5-1, the J gene TRBJ2-1, with 11 bases that match TRBD2. The germline V gene has CDR1 SGHRS and CDR2 YFSETQ. This CDR3 is 18 amino acids long. J lost 1 base, V lost 0 bases, and 6 bases had no gene match. The CDR3 here is CASSLVLAGGESYNEQFF. CDR3 DNA: TGCGCCAGCAGCTTGGTTCTAGCGGGGGGCGAGTCCTACAATGAGCAGTTCTTC.

This clone was picked up a small number of times. The chain recombines TRBV28 with TRBJ2-3; the match to TRBD2 covers 8 bases. J lost 1 base, V lost 4 bases, and 7 bases had no gene match. Germline CDR1 MDHEN, CDR2 SYDVKM. The CDR3 totals 16 residues. The CDR3 reads CASSSNSGEGTDTQYF. Written as DNA, the CDR3 is TGTGCCAGCAGTTCCAATAGCGGGGAAGGCACAGATACGCAGTATTTT.

The chain couples TRBV2 to TRBJ2-7; 7 nucleotides agree with TRBD1. The germline gives CDR1 SNHLY, CDR2 FYNNEI. V was clipped by 8 bases and J by 0 bases; unmatched bases: 10. The CDR3 has 15 residues. CDR3 sequence (DNA): TGTGCCAGCCTTCTCCGGGACAGTGGCTCCTACGAGCAGTACTTC. Its protein is CASLLRDSGSYEQYF.

Only a few counts were recorded for this clone. The chain joins TRBV5-6 to TRBJ2-7, with D hard to call. V lost 0 bases and J 2 bases, leaving 3 bases between the germline ends. Germline V gene data show CDR1 as SGHDT and CDR2 as YYEEEE. The CDR3 has 12 residues. CDR3 protein: CASSLGAYEQYF. The CDR3 DNA sequence: TGTGCCAGCAGCTTGGGCGCCTACGAGCAGTACTTC.

This rearrangement joins TRBV28 to TRBJ1-1; TRBD1 matches 8 bases. This CDR3 has 16 residues. Germline V lookup: CDR1 MDHEN, CDR2 SYDVKM. With V trimmed by 3 bases and J by 4 bases, 10 bases remained unmatched. CDR3 nucleotides: TGTGCCAGCAGTTTCCCCTCCTCAGGGGGCCCCACTGAAGCTTTCTTT. Its translation: CASSFPSSGGPTEAFF. The entire variable domain, with the rest obtained from reference TRBV28 and TRBJ1-1, is as follows: DVKVTQSSRYLVKRTGEKVFLECVQDMDHENMFWYRQDPGLGLRLIYFSYDVKMKEKGDIPEGYSVSREKKERFSLILESASTNQTSMYLCASSFPSSGGPTEAFFGQGTRLTVV.

J is TRBJ1-2 and V is TRBV6-4; 7 nucleotides agree with TRBD1. This CDR3 is 17 amino acids long. Germline V gene sequence: CDR1 MRHNA, CDR2 SNTAGT. The V gene end was trimmed by 0 bases and the J gene end by 7 bases; junction bases not matched to a gene: 14. CDR3 DNA sequence: TGTGCCAGCAGTGACTCCGACAGGGTATATTCCCTTGGTGGCTACACCTTC. Residues: CASSDSDRVYSLGGYTF.

The chain links TRBV7-6 to TRBJ2-3; 12 bases line up with TRBD2. The junction had 8 bases not matched to a gene; V was cut back by 5 bases and J by 5 bases. The CDR3 length is 16 residues. The germline V gene encodes CDR1 SGHVS and CDR2 FNYEAQ. CDR3 region: CASSPRTSGVIDTQYF. The CDR3 DNA is TGTGCCAGCAGCCCTAGGACTAGCGGGGTCATAGATACGCAGTATTTT.

This clone was counted a single time. The chain recombines TRBV7-9 with TRBJ2-7; 11 positions agree with TRBD2. Germline V gives CDR1 SEHNR, CDR2 FQNEAQ (reference sequence). The length of the CDR3 is 15 residues. Trimming cost V 5 bases and J 7 bases; bases outside gene matches: 10. The CDR3 bases are TGTGCCAGCAGCATTAGCGGGGGGGTCGTTGGGGAGCAGTACTTC. It encodes CASSISGGVVGEQYF.

The chain links TRBV5-4 to TRBJ2-5, with D perhaps TRBD1 (5 bases). This CDR3 region has 14 residues. The V gene lost 0 bases and the J gene lost 4 bases, with 10 bases spanning the gap. The germline CDR1 and CDR2 sequences are SGHNT and YYREEE (reference sequence). The CDR3 nucleotides are TGTGCCAGCAGCTTGGGACAGCGTCTAGAGACCCAGTACTTC. Encoded protein: CASSLGQRLETQYF. Variable domain in full (rest from reference TRBV5-4 and TRBJ2-5): ETGVTQSPTHLIKTRGQQVTLRCSSQSGHNTVSWYQQALGQGPQFIFQYYREEENGRGNFPPRFSGLQFPNYSSELNVNALELDDSALYLCASSLGQRLETQYFGPGTRLLVL.

The V gene is TRBV19, the J gene TRBJ1-5; weak D call: TRBD1 (5 bases). CDR3 length equals 13 residues. V lost 5 bases to trimming and J lost 2 bases, with 7 bases between them. Looked up from germline, CDR1 is LNHDA and CDR2 is SQIVND (reference sequence). CDR3 sequence (DNA): TGTGCCAGTAGTCTACAGGGCAATCAGCCCCAGCATTTT. Amino acid sequence: CASSLQGNQPQHF.

This clone has a handful of counts. The chain carries TRBV2 and TRBJ1-5; tentatively, D is TRBD1 (6 bases). The ends were cut back, 6 bases at V and 4 bases at J, with 13 bases in the middle. Per the germline V gene, CDR1 is SNHLY and CDR2 is FYNNEI. The CDR3 has 14 residues. As DNA, the CDR3 is TGTGCCAGCAGCACTAGGGGGAAGAATCAGCCCCAGCATTTT. Translated, it gives CASSTRGKNQPQHF.

This clone was seen a single time. The chain recombines TRBV2 with TRBJ2-5, with 9 bases aligning to TRBD2. V was pared by 4 bases and J by 1 base, with 1 base of the junction left unmatched. CDR1 is SNHLY, CDR2 FYNNEI, per germline. The CDR3 is 14 amino acids. CDR3 sequence (DNA): TGTGCCAGCAGTGGAGCGGGGGGCCAAGAGACCCAGTACTTC. Translating gives CASSGAGGQETQYF.

This chain connects TRBV30 to TRBJ1-5, with D hard to call. The CDR3 is 13 amino acids. The ends were cut back, 1 base at V and 6 bases at J, with 10 bases in the middle. The germline CDR1 and CDR2 sequences are GTSNPN and SVGIG (reference sequence). This chain's CDR3 is CAWSAGEAQPQHF. DNA for the CDR3: TGTGCCTGGAGTGCCGGGGAAGCTCAGCCCCAGCATTTT.

The genes are TRBV2 and TRBJ1-3, with D possibly matching TRBD1 (5 bases). The V end was cut by 6 bases, the J end by 2 bases, with 8 bases between. CDR1 is SNHLY and CDR2 is FYNNEI in the germline V gene. This CDR3 region has 13 residues. The CDR3: CASRAGPGNTIYF. CDR3 coding DNA: TGTGCCAGCAGGGCGGGGCCTGGAAACACCATATATTTT. Using reference TRBV2 and TRBJ1-3 for the parts outside the CDR3, the full variable domain is EPEVTQTPSHQVTQMGQEVILRCVPISNHLYFYWYRQILGQKVEFLVSFYNNEISEKSEIFDDQFSVERPDGSNFTLKIRSTKLEDSAMYFCASRAGPGNTIYFGEGSWLTVV.

The genes are TRBV28 and TRBJ2-5; tentative D call: TRBD2 (6 bases). This CDR3 spans 17 amino acids. In germline, CDR1 is MDHEN, CDR2 SYDVKM. The V and J ends lost 4 bases and 1 base respectively, with 19 bases between them. CDR3 sequence (DNA): TGTGCCAGCAGTTATCTACCTACGGGACTGACCCAAGAGACCCAGTACTTC. The encoded protein is CASSYLPTGLTQETQYF.

The chain links TRBV7-9 to TRBJ1-1; TRBD1 might be the D (6 bases). Trimming shortened V by 3 bases and J by 5 bases, and 10 bases separated the two germline ends. Germline V CDR1 and CDR2: SEHNR, FQNEAQ (reference sequence). The length of the CDR3 is 13 residues. Here the CDR3 reads CASSLGGRTEAFF. As DNA, the CDR3 is TGTGCCAGCAGCTTGGGGGGGCGAACTGAAGCTTTCTTT. The complete variable domain, with remaining parts taken from reference TRBV7-9 and TRBJ1-1, reads DTGVSQNPRHKITKRGQNVTFRCDPISEHNRLYWYRQTLGQGPEFLTYFQNEAQLEKSRLLSDRFSAERPKGSFSTLEIQRTEQGDSAMYLCASSLGGRTEAFFGQGTRLTVV.

This clone was found once. V is TRBV7-9 and J is TRBJ1-3; the D is unclear. Germline V gene sequence: CDR1 SEHNR, CDR2 FQNEAQ (reference sequence). V lost 4 bases and J lost 6, with 16 bases in between. This CDR3 has 15 residues. CDR3 amino acids: CASSSIDYSPNTIYF. In nucleotides, the CDR3 is TGTGCCAGCAGCTCGATCGATTACAGCCCAAACACCATATATTTT.

This sequence joins TRBV7-2 and TRBJ1-6; 7 nucleotides line up with TRBD1. Trimming took 5 bases from V and 10 from J; bases not matched to a gene: 14. The CDR3 is 16 residues long. CDR1 SGHTA and CDR2 FQGNSA come from the germline V gene. CDR3 in DNA: TGTGCCAGCAGCCCAATCCCGCAGGGGGGCGGGTCACCCCTCCACTTT. It yields the protein CASSPIPQGGGSPLHF.

This clone was seen only a few times. CDR3 sequence: CASSVGSSMNTEAFF. The CDR3 DNA reads as TGTGCCAGCAGCGTGGGGAGTAGCATGAACACTGAAGCTTTCTTT. The chain has TRBV9 and TRBJ1-1; D is undetermined. The germline V gene encodes CDR1 SGDLS and CDR2 YYNGEE. V was pared by 2 bases and J by 0 bases, with 11 bases between. The CDR3 consists of 15 residues.

V usage is TRBV9 and J usage is TRBJ1-2; the D gene is possibly TRBD1 (5 bases). The CDR3 spans 15 residues. V lost 0 bases and J lost 5, with 14 bases in between. CDR1 SGDLS and CDR2 YYNGEE come from the germline V gene. The CDR3 sequence is CASSVVSGGGYGYTF. CDR3 nucleotides: TGTGCCAGCAGCGTAGTGTCGGGGGGAGGATATGGCTACACCTTC.

J is TRBJ2-2 and V is TRBV30; 7 nucleotides align to TRBD2. The CDR3 runs to 14 residues. Germline V gene data show CDR1 as GTSNPN and CDR2 as SVGIG (reference sequence). Losses at the gene ends were 5 bases for V and 4 bases for J; bases not matched to a gene: 7. The CDR3: CAWGGELVTGELFF. The CDR3, as DNA: TGTGCCTGGGGGGGGGAGCTCGTCACCGGGGAGCTGTTTTTT.

The gene calls are TRBV4-3 and TRBJ2-2; the match to TRBD2 covers 7 bases. Losses at the gene ends were 0 bases for V and 6 bases for J; bases not matched to a gene: 4. The CDR3 covers 15 residues. CDR1 and CDR2 from the germline V gene are LGHNA and YSLEER. The CDR3 DNA follows: TGCGCCAGCAGCCAAGATCGGGGGGACCCCGGGGAGCTGTTTTTT. Translating gives CASSQDRGDPGELFF.

This chain uses TRBV4-1 with TRBJ1-2, with D uncertain. The ends were cut back, 4 bases at V and 1 base at J, with 19 bases in the middle. Looked up from germline, CDR1 is MGHRA and CDR2 is YSYEKL. The CDR3 consists of 17 residues. The DNA of the CDR3 is TGCGCCAGCAGCCCCACCTTCGCGGGGTTATATAACTATGGCTACACCTTC. It encodes CASSPTFAGLYNYGYTF.

The genes are TRBV10-3 and TRBJ1-1; D may be TRBD1 (6 bases). The CDR3 is 13 amino acids. Between the trimmed V and J ends, which lost 8 bases and 4 bases, there was a span of 14 bases. From germline, CDR1 is ENHRY and CDR2 SYGVKD. CDR3 sequence: CAIRGGGGTEAFF. The CDR3 bases are TGTGCCATCCGGGGCGGGGGCGGCACTGAAGCTTTCTTT.

The V gene is TRBV5-1, the J gene TRBJ1-1; 7 bases match TRBD1. The V gene end was trimmed by 0 bases and the J gene end by 0 bases; junction bases not matched to a gene: 5. The CDR3 length is 16 residues. The V gene's germline CDR1 is SGHRS and CDR2 YFSETQ. This CDR3 reads CASSLVGRGVNTEAFF. CDR3 sequence (DNA): TGCGCCAGCAGCTTGGTGGGCAGGGGGGTGAACACTGAAGCTTTCTTT. The whole variable domain, filled in from reference TRBV5-1 and TRBJ1-1, reads KAGVTQTPRYLIKTRGQQVTLSCSPISGHRSVSWYQQTPGQGLQFLFEYFSETQRNKGNFPGRFSGRQFSNSRSEMNVSTLELGDSALYLCASSLVGRGVNTEAFFGQGTRLTVV.

This chain links TRBV6-5 with TRBJ1-2; D unresolved. With 4 bases removed from V and 5 bases from J, the gap between germline ends came to 5 bases. Per the germline V gene, CDR1 is MNHEY and CDR2 is SVGAGI. The CDR3 extends over 11 amino acids. In DNA form, the CDR3 reads TGTGCCAGCAGTTCCCGGTATGGCTACACCTTC. Its protein is CASSSRYGYTF.

The chain has TRBV5-4 and TRBJ1-2, with a weak D call TRBD1 (5 bases). The ends were cut back, 6 bases at V and 9 bases at J, with 12 bases in the middle. Germline-derived CDR1 and CDR2 are SGHNT and YYREEE (reference sequence). The CDR3 runs 11 residues. The CDR3 here is CASISPGRYTF. In nucleotides, the CDR3 is TGTGCCAGCATCAGCCCAGGGCGCTACACCTTC.